The present entry profiles one T cell receptor (beta chain) with its context. The antigen this receptor binds is unknown. No clone much larger than this one lies a single base away; base qualities are absent. This entry is derived from a study of radiotherapy plus CTLA-4 blockade in lung cancer (dated by TCRdb to 2016 to 2019). Regarding the complete study: Objective responses occurred in about 20% of enrolled patients, and just over 30% achieved disease control.

Libraries were constructed by the immunoSEQ multiplex PCR assay. TCRdb took over this immuneACCESS table, retaining in-frame rearrangements with V and J assigned. Such tables are incomplete; in checked studies, under half of the missing clones stem from an unresolved V gene, and the remainder is unexplained. Within this sample are 90,000 to 150,000 clones, with roughly 80% of them counted one time only. The ten largest clones capture approximately 5% of the sample. In this study, focal radiation therapy paired with CTLA-4 blockade (ipilimumab) was tested in patients who had chemo-refractory metastatic non-small-cell lung cancer. Results the study describes overall, beyond this receptor: Increased serum interferon-beta after radiation, together with early dynamic changes in blood T cell clones, were reported to be the strongest predictors of response. After treatment with radiotherapy and ipilimumab, TCR clones that originated in tumors expanded in peripheral blood.

Trimmed from V: 11 bases; trimmed from J: 8 bases; junction bases lacking a gene match: 6. Sequences MNHEY (CDR1) and SVGAGI (CDR2) are obtained from the germline V gene. From its cysteine to its phenylalanine, the CDR3 spans 11 amino acids. Just the 33-base CDR3 DNA is kept, in frame starting at base 1. The receptor was isolated from a human donor with non-small cell lung cancer who had a partial response to radiotherapy plus ipilimumab. The sequenced sample was peripheral blood, obtained from a patient treated with radiotherapy plus ipilimumab. This receptor chain uses TRBV6-5 and TRBJ1-2; 9 of the junction bases match TRBD1. The CDR3 protein: CASGQGDGYTF. The sequenced DNA is TGTGCCTCGGGACAGGGCGACGGCTACACCTTC.